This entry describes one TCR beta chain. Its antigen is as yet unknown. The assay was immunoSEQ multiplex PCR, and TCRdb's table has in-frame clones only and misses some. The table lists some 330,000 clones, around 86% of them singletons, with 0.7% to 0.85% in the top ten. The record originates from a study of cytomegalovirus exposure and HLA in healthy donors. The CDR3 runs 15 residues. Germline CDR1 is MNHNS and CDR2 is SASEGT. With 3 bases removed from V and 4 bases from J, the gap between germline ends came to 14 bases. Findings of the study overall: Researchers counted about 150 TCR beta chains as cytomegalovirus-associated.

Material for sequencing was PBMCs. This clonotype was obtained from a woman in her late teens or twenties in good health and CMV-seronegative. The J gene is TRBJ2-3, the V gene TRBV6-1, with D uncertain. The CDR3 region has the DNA TGTGCCAGCAGTGAGGGCAATCTGTCGGCAGATACGCAGTATTTT. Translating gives CASSEGNLSADTQYF.